The 32 T cell receptor beta chains presented below share a single source sample, sequenced in a study of cytomegalovirus exposure and HLA in healthy donors. This PCR relied on a set of 60 Vbeta primers and 13 Jbeta primers. Assay: immunoSEQ multiplex PCR; the TCRdb copy retains only in-frame clones and omits some. The repertoire holds some 100,000 clones, with about 76% as singletons. Sequencing was carried out using PBMCs. The receptors come from a man aged 35-49 years in good health and CMV-seronegative.

This rearrangement joins TRBV7-3 to TRBJ2-2, with TRBD2 identical over 11 bases. Germline V gives CDR1 SGHTA, CDR2 FQGTGA. This CDR3 is 15 amino acids long. The V and J ends lost 6 bases and 4 bases, in that order; junction bases with no gene match: 4. CDR3 loop: CASRLAGVSTGELFF. The DNA for the CDR3 is TGTGCCAGCAGACTAGCGGGGGTATCCACCGGGGAGCTGTTTTTT.

The V gene is TRBV2, the J gene TRBJ2-1; a possible D gene is TRBD2 (5 bases). Germline V CDR1 and CDR2: SNHLY, FYNNEI. V lost 6 bases and J lost 8, with 26 bases in between. There are 17 residues in the CDR3. CDR3 nucleotides: TGTGCCAGCAGCCAACCACTACAGCAAACGCCGGACTATGAGCAGTTCTTC. Protein sequence: CASSQPLQQTPDYEQFF.

CDR3 loop: CASSAWTGADYGYTF. The CDR3 DNA is TGTGCCAGCAGCGCCTGGACAGGGGCAGACTATGGCTACACCTTC. The chain couples TRBV9 to TRBJ1-2, with TRBD1 identical over 9 bases. Germline CDR1 SGDLS, CDR2 YYNGEE. Germline trimming cut 3 bases from V and 3 bases from J; bases unmatched to any gene: 6. The CDR3 contains 15 residues.

V gene TRBV7-9 combines with J gene TRBJ1-6; TRBD1 matches 8 bases. Germline V gene data show CDR1 as SEHNR and CDR2 as FQNEAQ (reference sequence). This CDR3 contains 14 residues. The ends lost 4 bases at V and 8 bases at J; junction bases unmatched: 4. The CDR3 DNA is TGTGCCAGCAGCTCGACAGGGGTGGATTCACCCCTCCACTTT. Protein product: CASSSTGVDSPLHF.

The V gene is TRBV9, the J gene TRBJ2-7, with D hard to call. The V end lost 2 bases, the J end lost 3 bases, and 12 bases lay between the germline ends. Per germline, CDR1 SGDLS and CDR2 YYNGEE. There are 14 residues in the CDR3. The CDR3 reads CASSVSPENYEQYF. CDR3 DNA: TGTGCCAGCAGCGTTTCCCCCGAGAACTACGAGCAGTACTTC.

This rearrangement joins TRBV5-1 to TRBJ2-7, with D possibly TRBD1 on 6 matching bases. The CDR3 is made up of 13 amino acids. V was trimmed by 4 bases and J by 6 bases, leaving 14 bases between them. Germline lookup yields CDR1 SGHRS and CDR2 YFSETQ. The CDR3 nucleotides are TGCGCCAGCAGCAAGACAGGTTGGGGCGAGCAGTACTTC. It encodes CASSKTGWGEQYF.

The chain recombines TRBV9 with TRBJ1-2, with 8 nucleotides matching TRBD1. Germline CDR1 and CDR2: SGDLS and YYNGEE. The V segment lost 6 bases and the J segment 2 bases; nucleotides outside the gene matches: 6. The CDR3 totals 14 residues. CDR3 DNA: TGTGCCAGCAACCAGGGGGCGCGGAACTATGGCTACACCTTC. The encoded protein is CASNQGARNYGYTF.

The V and J genes are TRBV30 and TRBJ1-5, with TRBD1 as a possible D gene (6 bases). V was cut by 5 bases and J by 1 base, with 12 bases left in between. Germline CDR1 and CDR2: GTSNPN and SVGIG (reference sequence). The CDR3 consists of 14 residues. CDR3 residues: CAWGRGVSNQPQHF. Here the CDR3 DNA reads TGTGCCTGGGGGAGGGGGGTAAGCAATCAGCCCCAGCATTTT.

The chain carries TRBV9 and TRBJ2-2, with 8 bases matching TRBD2. There are 17 residues in the CDR3. Germline values: CDR1 SGDLS, CDR2 YYNGEE. Trimming cost V 0 bases and J 4 bases; bases outside gene matches: 8. The CDR3 loop is CASSVGSGGLGTGELFF. CDR3 coding DNA: TGTGCCAGCAGCGTAGGATCGGGGGGGCTCGGCACCGGGGAGCTGTTTTTT. Drawing the rest from reference TRBV9 and TRBJ2-2, the complete variable domain is DSGVTQTPKHLITATGQRVTLRCSPRSGDLSVYWYQQSLDQGLQFLIQYYNGEERAKGNILERFSAQQFPDLHSELNLSSLELGDSALYFCASSVGSGGLGTGELFFGEGSRLTVL.

The genes are TRBV5-1 and TRBJ1-4; unclear D gene. Germline V gene sequence: CDR1 SGHRS, CDR2 YFSETQ. Deletions cut 3 bases from V and 0 bases from J, with 9 bases between. This CDR3 region has 15 residues. This chain's CDR3 is CASSSRSATNEKLFF. The DNA for the CDR3 is TGCGCCAGCAGCTCCCGGTCTGCAACTAATGAAAAACTGTTTTTT.

The chain uses TRBV27 and TRBJ2-1; 11 nucleotides align to TRBD1. The CDR3 has 16 residues. The trim removed 5 bases at V and 7 bases at J, leaving 10 bases unmatched. Germline V gene lookup returns CDR1 MNHEY and CDR2 SMNVEV (reference sequence). The CDR3: CASSPLGQGAENEQFF. CDR3 DNA: TGTGCCAGCAGTCCTTTAGGACAGGGGGCTGAGAATGAGCAGTTCTTC.

The DNA for the CDR3 is TGCAGTGCCCGACACGACGAAGCTTTCTTT. This codes for CSARHDEAFF. V and J are TRBV20-1 and TRBJ1-1; D uncertain. From germline, CDR1 is DFQATT and CDR2 SNEGSKA (reference sequence). V lost 6 bases and J 8 bases, leaving 10 bases between the germline ends. This CDR3 comprises 10 residues.

The V and J genes are TRBV5-4 and TRBJ1-1; D possibly corresponds to TRBD1 (5 bases). Trimming removed 3 bases from V and 1 base from J, with 13 bases in between. The CDR3 is 15 amino acids. Germline loops: CDR1 SGHNT, CDR2 YYREEE (reference sequence). The DNA for the CDR3 is TGTGCCAGCAGCTGGGGCGGCGGCGGGAACACTGAAGCTTTCTTT. Protein product: CASSWGGGGNTEAFF.

The genes are TRBV5-4 and TRBJ1-2, with unresolved D. Germline V lookup: CDR1 SGHNT, CDR2 YYREEE (reference sequence). The CDR3 runs to 15 residues. The V and J ends lost 0 bases and 3 bases respectively, with 12 bases between them. The CDR3 reads CASSLGAADDYGYTF. The CDR3 coding sequence is TGTGCCAGCAGCTTGGGCGCGGCAGACGACTATGGCTACACCTTC. Full variable domain (outside the CDR3, taken from reference TRBV5-4 and TRBJ1-2): ETGVTQSPTHLIKTRGQQVTLRCSSQSGHNTVSWYQQALGQGPQFIFQYYREEENGRGNFPPRFSGLQFPNYSSELNVNALELDDSALYLCASSLGAADDYGYTFGSGTRLTVV.

This clone has just a few counts. The V and J genes are TRBV12-5 and TRBJ1-1; 9 bases agree with TRBD1. Germline loops: CDR1 LGHNT, CDR2 FRNRAP. Unmatched junction bases numbered 8, after V lost 0 bases and J lost 0 bases. CDR3 size: 18 residues. The DNA of the CDR3 is TGTGCTAGTGGTTTGGTATCCGGGACAGGGTTTTTGAACACTGAAGCTTTCTTT. Translated, it gives CASGLVSGTGFLNTEAFF.

V is TRBV5-1 and J is TRBJ2-7; 10 bases agree with TRBD1. Germline-derived CDR1 and CDR2 are SGHRS and YFSETQ. The CDR3 has 14 amino acids. The V and J ends lost 4 bases and 2 bases, in that order; junction bases with no gene match: 3. The CDR3 DNA reads as TGCGCCAGCAGCAGGGACAGGGGACCCTACGAGCAGTACTTC. It specifies CASSRDRGPYEQYF.

The chain joins TRBV5-6 to TRBJ1-6, with a possible D match to TRBD1 (5 bases). The CDR3 totals 18 residues. V was clipped by 0 bases and J by 7 bases, with 20 bases between them. Germline CDR1 and CDR2: SGHDT and YYEEEE. The CDR3 DNA reads as TGTGCCAGCAGCTTGGACCTAACAAGACAGAAATTAAATTCACCCCTCCACTTT. Encoded protein: CASSLDLTRQKLNSPLHF.

V gene TRBV7-9 combines with J gene TRBJ2-5; D perhaps matches TRBD1 (6 bases). Trimming pared 3 bases from V and 5 bases from J, leaving 19 bases between. CDR3 length equals 16 residues. Germline loops: CDR1 SEHNR, CDR2 FQNEAQ (reference sequence). CDR3 sequence: CASSFPQGYPRETQYF. Written as DNA, the CDR3 is TGTGCCAGCAGCTTTCCACAGGGTTACCCTCGGGAGACCCAGTACTTC.

The chain combines TRBV4-1 with TRBJ1-2; 7 bases match TRBD1. V was pared by 0 bases and J by 2 bases, with 3 bases of the junction left unmatched. The germline gives CDR1 MGHRA, CDR2 YSYEKL. This CDR3 spans 15 amino acids. As DNA, the CDR3 is TGCGCCAGCAGCCAAGACACAGGGGAAAACTATGGCTACACCTTC. This codes for CASSQDTGENYGYTF.

The rearrangement links TRBV5-6 to TRBJ2-3, with 9 bases fitting TRBD2. Germline-derived CDR1 and CDR2 are SGHDT and YYEEEE. This CDR3 comprises 16 residues. The trim removed 0 bases at V and 4 bases at J, leaving 6 bases unmatched. The CDR3 loop is CASSLALAGRADTQYF. The CDR3 DNA follows: TGTGCCAGCAGCTTGGCGCTAGCGGGGAGGGCAGATACGCAGTATTTT. Variable domain in full (rest from reference TRBV5-6 and TRBJ2-3): DAGVTQSPTHLIKTRGQQVTLRCSPKSGHDTVSWYQQALGQGPQFIFQYYEEEERQRGNFPDRFSGHQFPNYSSELNVNALLLGDSALYLCASSLALAGRADTQYFGPGTRLTVL.

This chain uses TRBV7-3 with TRBJ2-2; the match to TRBD2 covers 12 bases. Germline V gene data show CDR1 as SGHTA and CDR2 as FQGTGA. The V gene end was trimmed by 4 bases and the J gene end by 4 bases; junction bases not matched to a gene: 13. The CDR3 runs to 19 residues. The CDR3 spells CASSSLGLAGGIGTGELFF. CDR3 nucleotide sequence: TGTGCCAGCAGCTCCCTTGGCCTAGCGGGGGGGATAGGCACCGGGGAGCTGTTTTTT.

CDR3 sequence (DNA): TGTGCCAGCAGTTCATGGACAGGGAGCAATCAGCCCCAGCATTTT. It encodes CASSSWTGSNQPQHF. The rearrangement links TRBV27 to TRBJ1-5; 8 bases are shared with TRBD1. J lost 1 base, V lost 4 bases, and 3 bases had no gene match. Germline lookup yields CDR1 MNHEY and CDR2 SMNVEV (reference sequence). The length of the CDR3 is 15 residues.

This clone was recorded only once. V and J are TRBV6-1 and TRBJ2-7; tentative D call: TRBD1 (5 bases). V lost 2 bases to trimming and J lost 0 bases, with 14 bases between them. From germline, CDR1 is MNHNS and CDR2 SASEGT. There are 16 residues in the CDR3. CDR3 nucleotide sequence: TGTGCCAGCAGTGAATGGGGCAGGGCGAGCTCCTACGAGCAGTACTTC. As protein: CASSEWGRASSYEQYF.

This clone was detected only once. The CDR3 is CAISESRGNEKLFF. The CDR3 DNA reads TGTGCCATCAGTGAGTCTAGGGGCAATGAAAAACTGTTTTTT. This rearrangement joins TRBV10-3 to TRBJ1-4; D might be TRBD1 (5 bases). V was cut by 0 bases and J by 5 bases, with 7 bases left in between. CDR1 is ENHRY, CDR2 SYGVKD, per germline. The CDR3 totals 14 residues.

V usage is TRBV19 and J usage is TRBJ2-3; D is ambiguous. There are 13 residues in the CDR3. Trimming stripped 5 bases from V and 3 bases from J, with 9 bases between. Germline CDR1 and CDR2: LNHDA and SQIVND (reference sequence). Written as DNA, the CDR3 is TGTGCCAGTAGTCCATATCGGACAGATACGCAGTATTTT. It translates to CASSPYRTDTQYF.

The V and J genes are TRBV9 and TRBJ2-5, with TRBD2 matching 8 bases. After removal of 0 bases from V and 5 bases from J, the junction contained 12 bases not matched to a gene. CDR3 length: 17 residues. Looked up from germline, CDR1 is SGDLS and CDR2 is YYNGEE. CDR3 protein: CASSVEDPAGVMETQYF. CDR3 bases: TGTGCCAGCAGCGTAGAGGACCCAGCGGGGGTCATGGAGACCCAGTACTTC.

The J gene is TRBJ2-7, the V gene TRBV25-1, with 12 bases lining up with TRBD2. Germline V gives CDR1 MGHDK, CDR2 SYGVNS. This CDR3 comprises 18 residues. Unmatched junction bases numbered 10, after V lost 1 base and J lost 3 bases. DNA for the CDR3: TGTGCCAGCAGTGAATTTACTAGCGGGGGGACGACACTCTACGAGCAGTACTTC. Translated, it gives CASSEFTSGGTTLYEQYF.

This chain links TRBV15 with TRBJ2-3, with a possible D match to TRBD2 (5 bases). Trimming cost V 0 bases and J 5 bases, with 12 bases left between them. The CDR3 spans 15 residues. Germline lookup yields CDR1 LNHNV and CDR2 YYDKDF (reference sequence). The CDR3 sequence is CATSREFRGLDTQYF. In DNA, the CDR3 is TGTGCCACCAGCAGAGAATTTCGGGGATTAGATACGCAGTATTTT.

This chain links TRBV4-2 with TRBJ2-7, with a weak D call TRBD2 (5 bases). Germline V CDR1 and CDR2: LGHNA, YNFKEQ. The V end lost 4 bases, the J end lost 0 bases, and 13 bases lay between the germline ends. This CDR3 region has 15 residues. The CDR3 sequence: CASSPKGRGSYEQYF. CDR3 coding DNA: TGTGCCAGCAGCCCTAAAGGACGGGGCTCCTACGAGCAGTACTTC.

This chain joins TRBV29-1 and TRBJ2-7; maybe TRBD1 (6 bases). The germline CDR1 and CDR2 sequences are SQVTM and ANQGSEA. The length of the CDR3 is 11 residues. The V gene lost 3 bases and the J gene lost 9 bases, with 12 bases spanning the gap. The CDR3 region has the DNA TGCAGCGTTGAGACACTAGGGGGGCAGTACTTC. Translation: CSVETLGGQYF.

This chain uses TRBV5-6 with TRBJ2-1; D is uncertain. CDR3 size: 13 residues. With 0 bases removed from V and 12 bases from J, the gap between germline ends came to 13 bases. The germline gives CDR1 SGHDT, CDR2 YYEEEE. The CDR3 nucleotides read TGTGCCAGCAGCTTGGCCGGAGCATCGGGGCAGTTCTTC. This translates into CASSLAGASGQFF. Filled out from reference TRBV5-6 and TRBJ2-1, the complete variable domain reads DAGVTQSPTHLIKTRGQQVTLRCSPKSGHDTVSWYQQALGQGPQFIFQYYEEEERQRGNFPDRFSGHQFPNYSSELNVNALLLGDSALYLCASSLAGASGQFFGPGTRLTVL.

In this sample, this clone is medium-sized (0.01 to 0.1%). V usage is TRBV6-1 and J usage is TRBJ2-1; a possible D gene is TRBD2 (7 bases). V was cut by 6 bases and J by 2 bases, with 14 bases left in between. Per germline, CDR1 MNHNS and CDR2 SASEGT. The CDR3 runs 15 residues. The CDR3 DNA reads TGTGCCAGCAGGAAAAGCGGGGACACCTACAATGAGCAGTTCTTC. Protein product: CASRKSGDTYNEQFF.